These 15 T cell receptor beta chains share one sample of origin, sequenced in a study of shared clonotypes between healthy human individuals (dated by TCRdb to about 2020). CD8 naive samples consisted of CD45RO-negative cells that were positively selected for CCR7, yielding a CD45RA+CCR7+ population without TemRA cells. Library generation was performed with the immunoSEQ multiplex PCR assay. Not all clones reach the TCRdb copy of this immuneACCESS table, which keeps in-frame sequences only. Checked studies attribute under half of the gap to unresolved V genes and leave the rest unexplained. The table for this sample lists approximately 2,000,000 clones; just over 90% of them were counted only once. Around 1.7% of the sample lies in the top ten. Specimen: naive CD8+ T cells from PBMCs. Per the publication, the cell subset or site label means: CD45RA+CCR7+. The receptors shown here come from a man in his late teens or twenties in good health. Some clones in this sample may be carry-over from other donors' samples.

The chain employs TRBV10-3 and TRBJ1-2, with D maybe TRBD1 (5 bases). Germline values: CDR1 ENHRY, CDR2 SYGVKD. There are 13 residues in the CDR3. V was shortened by 2 bases and J by 6 bases, with 10 bases between the two germline ends. The CDR3 sequence: CAISEARGNGYTF. CDR3 nucleotide sequence: TGTGCCATCAGTGAGGCACGGGGGAATGGCTACACCTTC.

This clone was observed a few times. The chain joins TRBV2 to TRBJ2-1; the D gene is possibly TRBD2 (6 bases). V lost 6 bases and J 7 bases, leaving 13 bases between the germline ends. Germline V CDR1 and CDR2: SNHLY, FYNNEI. The CDR3 runs 13 residues. CDR3 amino acids: CASSVGSRNEQFF. CDR3 nucleotide sequence: TGTGCCAGCAGCGTCGGGAGCAGGAATGAGCAGTTCTTC.

The genes are TRBV6-6 and TRBJ2-3, with D possibly being TRBD2 (5 bases). In germline, CDR1 is MNHNY, CDR2 SVGAGI (reference sequence). The V gene lost 0 bases and the J gene lost 0 bases, with 10 bases spanning the gap. This CDR3 region has 16 residues. The CDR3 sequence: CASSYSRPGSTDTQYF. Here the CDR3 DNA reads TGTGCCAGCAGTTACTCGAGACCGGGAAGCACAGATACGCAGTATTTT.

The chain uses TRBV4-3 and TRBJ2-7, with D unresolved. The CDR3 is made up of 15 amino acids. Germline V gene lookup returns CDR1 LGHNA and CDR2 YSLEER. The germline V and J ends were trimmed by 4 bases and 2 bases, with 15 bases remaining between them. CDR3 region: CASSPVYGTTYEQYF. Here the CDR3 DNA reads TGCGCCAGCAGCCCCGTGTATGGAACTACCTACGAGCAGTACTTC.

This rearrangement joins TRBV23-1 to TRBJ1-4, with 9 bases lining up with TRBD1. TRBV23-1 is placed among ORFs of uncertain function. The CDR3 sequence is 16 residues long. With 1 base clipped from V and 8 bases from J, the junction kept 8 bases outside the gene matches. The CDR3 is CASSQWFYDRGEKLFF. DNA of the CDR3: TGCGCCAGCAGTCAATGGTTTTATGACAGGGGGGAAAAACTGTTTTTT.

The count of this clone is one. Other nucleotide sequences in the sample specify the same CDR3. The chain carries TRBV5-6 and TRBJ2-7, with a possible D match to TRBD1 (5 bases). The CDR3 consists of 14 residues. Deletions cut 0 bases from V and 5 bases from J, with 12 bases between. Looked up from germline, CDR1 is SGHDT and CDR2 is YYEEEE. In DNA form, the CDR3 reads TGTGCCAGCAGCTTGGGGGGCAGGGTCCACGAGCAGTACTTC. It translates to CASSLGGRVHEQYF.

V is TRBV4-1 and J is TRBJ2-1; 15 bases map to TRBD2. The germline gives CDR1 MGHRA, CDR2 YSYEKL. V gave up 4 bases and J gave up 3 bases; unmatched junction bases: 4. The CDR3 contains 17 residues. As DNA, the CDR3 is TGCGCCAGCAGCCTGGGGACTAGCGGGAGGAACTACAATGAGCAGTTCTTC. Amino acid sequence: CASSLGTSGRNYNEQFF.

This clone was seen only a few times. V usage is TRBV5-1 and J usage is TRBJ1-5; D is perhaps TRBD1 (5 bases). With 9 bases removed from V and 4 bases from J, the gap between germline ends came to 14 bases. This CDR3 is 13 amino acids long. Germline CDR1 reads SGHRS; CDR2 reads YFSETQ. CDR3 sequence reads: CATTQGTNQPQHF. CDR3 sequence (DNA): TGCGCCACCACACAAGGGACGAATCAGCCCCAGCATTTT. Full variable domain (missing parts from reference TRBV5-1 and TRBJ1-5): KAGVTQTPRYLIKTRGQQVTLSCSPISGHRSVSWYQQTPGQGLQFLFEYFSETQRNKGNFPGRFSGRQFSNSRSEMNVSTLELGDSALYLCATTQGTNQPQHFGDGTRLSIL.

A word on this clone: Other DNA sequences within the sample encode an identical CDR3. The chain is built from TRBV20-1 and TRBJ1-1; no reliable D call. CDR1 is DFQATT, CDR2 SNEGSKA, per germline (reference sequence). This CDR3 spans 11 amino acids. V lost 6 bases and J lost 4, with 9 bases in between. CDR3 in DNA: TGCAGTGCACTCCCCGGCACTGAAGCTTTCTTT. This gives the protein CSALPGTEAFF.

The chain uses TRBV5-1 and TRBJ2-7; TRBD1 agrees at 10 bases. Germline lookup yields CDR1 SGHRS and CDR2 YFSETQ. The V segment lost 2 bases and the J segment 6 bases; nucleotides outside the gene matches: 8. The CDR3 extends over 15 amino acids. For the CDR3, the DNA is TGCGCCAGCAGCTTTCGACAGGGGGCCTTGATCGAGCAGTACTTC. Amino acids: CASSFRQGALIEQYF. Supplemented by reference TRBV5-1 and TRBJ2-7, the full variable domain reads KAGVTQTPRYLIKTRGQQVTLSCSPISGHRSVSWYQQTPGQGLQFLFEYFSETQRNKGNFPGRFSGRQFSNSRSEMNVSTLELGDSALYLCASSFRQGALIEQYFGPGTRLTVT.

The chain links TRBV7-8 to TRBJ2-7; D not resolved. Germline values: CDR1 SGHVS, CDR2 FQNEAQ. The V gene lost 2 bases and the J gene lost 2 bases, with 13 bases spanning the gap. The CDR3 contains 15 residues. The CDR3 bases are TGTGCCAGCAGCTTACCGATATACAGTACCTACGAGCAGTACTTC. It yields the protein CASSLPIYSTYEQYF.

With respect to this clone: This sample includes further DNA sequences coding for the same CDR3. V gene TRBV15 combines with J gene TRBJ2-5; D ambiguous. This CDR3 has 14 amino acids. V lost 1 base and J lost 0, with 6 bases in between. CDR1 is LNHNV, CDR2 YYDKDF, per germline (reference sequence). The CDR3 spells CATSRGSYQETQYF. CDR3 bases: TGTGCCACCAGCAGAGGAAGCTACCAAGAGACCCAGTACTTC.

This chain uses TRBV5-1 with TRBJ1-2; D is possibly TRBD1 (5 bases). V was clipped by 4 bases and J by 0 bases, with 10 bases between them. The CDR3 has 14 residues. Germline V lookup: CDR1 SGHRS, CDR2 YFSETQ. The CDR3 spells CASSGAGANYGYTF. Written as DNA, the CDR3 is TGCGCCAGCAGCGGCGCGGGGGCTAACTATGGCTACACCTTC. Based on the CDR3 plus reference TRBV5-1 and TRBJ1-2, the full variable domain is KAGVTQTPRYLIKTRGQQVTLSCSPISGHRSVSWYQQTPGQGLQFLFEYFSETQRNKGNFPGRFSGRQFSNSRSEMNVSTLELGDSALYLCASSGAGANYGYTFGSGTRLTVV.

The chain uses TRBV7-9 and TRBJ2-5, with TRBD1 matching over 9 bases. Germline V lookup: CDR1 SEHNR, CDR2 FQNEAQ (reference sequence). CDR3 length equals 14 residues. Trimming at V came to 8 bases and at J to 1 base, leaving 5 bases not matched to a gene. Here the CDR3 reads CASATGGLQETQYF. CDR3 nucleotides: TGTGCCAGCGCTACAGGGGGCCTCCAAGAGACCCAGTACTTC.

This sequence joins TRBV7-2 and TRBJ2-7; the D gene is possibly TRBD1 (6 bases). This CDR3 has 14 residues. Germline CDR1 and CDR2: SGHTA and FQGNSA. With 4 bases removed from V and 1 base from J, the gap between germline ends came to 11 bases. The CDR3 DNA reads TGTGCCAGCAGCTCGATGGGGGCGTCCTACGAGCAGTACTTC. Encoded protein: CASSSMGASYEQYF.